What follows are 5 T cell receptor beta chains derived from one specimen sequenced in a study of Ad26.COV2.S vaccination and SARS-CoV-2 variants. Treatment: roughly 20 received Ad26.COV2.S at low or high dose, single or two shots; five or six received placebo; per-sample allocation not given. Vaccine and placebo recipients were sampled on day 63 after the first injection. Generated by immunoSEQ multiplex PCR, the TCRdb table keeps only in-frame clones and is missing some. This sample yields 300,000 to 350,000 clones, of which approximately 86% are seen a single time; around a tenth belongs to the top ten. This material consisted of peripheral blood, taken in a trial of Ad26.COV2.S vaccine versus placebo. The source of these receptors is a person between 18 and 65 years old who received the Ad26.COV2.S COVID-19 vaccine or a placebo.

J is TRBJ1-2 and V is TRBV18, with TRBD1 matching 9 bases. Germline trimming cut 8 bases from V and 2 bases from J; bases unmatched to any gene: 3. This CDR3 has 13 amino acids. Germline assignment: CDR1 KGHSH and CDR2 LQKENI. The CDR3 DNA sequence: TGTGCCAGCGGACAGGGGATGAACTATGGCTACACCTTC. It specifies CASGQGMNYGYTF.

This rearrangement joins TRBV10-1 to TRBJ2-1; D perhaps matches TRBD2 (5 bases). The CDR3 loop spans 13 amino acids. V shed 6 bases and J shed 4 bases, with 10 bases lying between them. Germline values: CDR1 WNHNN, CDR2 SYGVQD (reference sequence). CDR3 sequence reads: CASSRTAYNEQFF. DNA for the CDR3: TGCGCCAGCAGCCGGACTGCTTACAATGAGCAGTTCTTC.

CDR3 amino acids: CAWGQGSGTDTQYF. In nucleotides, the CDR3 is TGTGCCTGGGGACAGGGCTCGGGGACAGATACGCAGTATTTT. The chain recombines TRBV30 with TRBJ2-3; 8 nucleotides line up with TRBD1. From germline, CDR1 is GTSNPN and CDR2 SVGIG (reference sequence). The CDR3 is made up of 14 amino acids. The V gene end was trimmed by 5 bases and the J gene end by 3 bases; junction bases not matched to a gene: 7.

In this sample, this clone is medium-sized. The genes are TRBV6-2 or TRBV6-3 and TRBJ2-7; 7 bases fit TRBD2. The germline CDR1 and CDR2 sequences are MNHEY and SVGEGT. The V and J ends lost 3 bases and 2 bases, in that order; junction bases with no gene match: 16. The CDR3 contains 18 residues. CDR3: CASSYARASAGLTYEQYF. The CDR3 coding sequence is TGTGCCAGCAGTTATGCGAGGGCCTCAGCGGGGCTAACCTACGAGCAGTACTTC.

This chain connects TRBV4-3 to TRBJ1-4; a weak D match, TRBD1 (5 bases). CDR3 length: 16 residues. V dropped 2 bases and J dropped 4 bases, with 14 bases sitting between them. Germline V gene data show CDR1 as LGHNA and CDR2 as YSLEER. The CDR3 sequence is CASSQSLRGGNEKLFF. CDR3 in DNA: TGCGCCAGCAGCCAATCACTACGGGGGGGTAATGAAAAACTGTTTTTT.